Listed below are T cell receptor beta chains from one sample, sequenced in a study of blood T cell repertoires in COVID-19. Libraries were prepared by immunoSEQ multiplex PCR; TCRdb keeps only in-frame clonotypes and omits some of them. The sample has roughly 25,000 clones; roughly 80% are singletons. Sequencing used peripheral blood. Receptors were obtained from a human donor in a cohort sampled during active COVID-19. CDR3s include the opening cysteine and the closing phenylalanine or tryptophan. Fields, in order: J gene, V gene, CDR3 length, clone size, D gene, CDR3 protein. A D gene is named only where the DNA matches it firmly. Clone size is not always given. Where it is, it says once, few, many or a class for expanded clones.

j_call: TRBJ2-1; v_call: TRBV28; cdr3_length: 19; clone_size: few; d_call: TRBD2; cdr3_aa: CASKRGGQALAGGSYEQFF
j_call: TRBJ2-1; v_call: TRBV5-6; cdr3_length: 15; clone_size: .; d_call: .; cdr3_aa: CASSIQGGPYNEQFF
j_call: TRBJ1-2; v_call: TRBV6-5; cdr3_length: 15; clone_size: .; d_call: TRBD1; cdr3_aa: CASRAAKGQGYGYTF
j_call: TRBJ2-2; v_call: TRBV19; cdr3_length: 19; clone_size: .; d_call: TRBD1; cdr3_aa: CASSPQSGGWRSTTGELFF
j_call: TRBJ2-1; v_call: TRBV24-1; cdr3_length: 20; clone_size: .; d_call: .; cdr3_aa: CATSGTGKVLRKGDYNEQFF
j_call: TRBJ2-1; v_call: TRBV28; cdr3_length: 19; clone_size: .; d_call: .; cdr3_aa: CASRKIGWAGKDSNNEQFF
j_call: TRBJ2-2; v_call: TRBV9; cdr3_length: 14; clone_size: .; d_call: .; cdr3_aa: CASSPRQDTGELFF
j_call: TRBJ2-4; v_call: TRBV7-8; cdr3_length: 14; clone_size: .; d_call: TRBD1; cdr3_aa: CASSREWGQDIQYF
j_call: TRBJ2-7; v_call: TRBV24-1; cdr3_length: 13; clone_size: .; d_call: .; cdr3_aa: CATSDGALGEQYF
j_call: TRBJ2-2; v_call: TRBV24-1; cdr3_length: 16; clone_size: .; d_call: TRBD1; cdr3_aa: CATSDLKDRDTGELFF
j_call: TRBJ1-1; v_call: TRBV11-3; cdr3_length: 16; clone_size: once; d_call: .; cdr3_aa: CASSLDGREGLDEAFF
j_call: TRBJ1-6; v_call: TRBV18; cdr3_length: 14; clone_size: .; d_call: .; cdr3_aa: CASSPTGGDSPLHF
j_call: TRBJ2-3; v_call: TRBV6-2/TRBV6-3; cdr3_length: 12; clone_size: .; d_call: .; cdr3_aa: CASSATSSRQYF
j_call: TRBJ2-2; v_call: TRBV5-5; cdr3_length: 16; clone_size: .; d_call: TRBD1; cdr3_aa: CASRPPPGQGPGELFF
j_call: TRBJ2-1; v_call: TRBV19; cdr3_length: 18; clone_size: few; d_call: TRBD2; cdr3_aa: CASSIGWTSGGPYNEQFF
j_call: TRBJ2-1; v_call: TRBV7-3; cdr3_length: 18; clone_size: .; d_call: .; cdr3_aa: CASSLSGAGAQGPNEQFF
j_call: TRBJ2-1; v_call: TRBV6-2/TRBV6-3; cdr3_length: 16; clone_size: .; d_call: TRBD2; cdr3_aa: CASSYAGGSSYNEQFF
j_call: TRBJ2-7; v_call: TRBV18; cdr3_length: 12; clone_size: .; d_call: TRBD2; cdr3_aa: CASSLGTTEQYF
j_call: TRBJ2-3; v_call: TRBV5-8; cdr3_length: 16; clone_size: .; d_call: .; cdr3_aa: CASSRGGQIRTDTQYF
j_call: TRBJ1-5; v_call: TRBV18; cdr3_length: 13; clone_size: few; d_call: .; cdr3_aa: CASSRGGNQPQHF
j_call: TRBJ2-7; v_call: TRBV4-1; cdr3_length: 14; clone_size: .; d_call: TRBD2; cdr3_aa: CASSQVGRVGEQYF
j_call: TRBJ1-1; v_call: TRBV19; cdr3_length: 14; clone_size: few; d_call: .; cdr3_aa: CASSIGSLNTEAFF
j_call: TRBJ2-5; v_call: TRBV5-1; cdr3_length: 13; clone_size: .; d_call: .; cdr3_aa: CASSLDSEETQYF
j_call: TRBJ1-2; v_call: TRBV28; cdr3_length: 15; clone_size: once; d_call: .; cdr3_aa: CASSLIVPSPNGYTF